Below, 5 T cell receptor beta chains from the same sample are listed, as sequenced in a study of cytomegalovirus exposure and HLA in healthy donors. PCR used 60 Vbeta primers and 13 Jbeta primers. Produced via immunoSEQ multiplex PCR; TCRdb's table is partial and in-frame only. The table has 90,000 to 130,000 clones, approximately 70% seen once; the top ten hold approximately 0.9%. Material: PBMCs. The receptors were gathered from a woman aged 25 to 39 in good health and CMV-seronegative.

This clone occurred a few times. V gene TRBV7-9 combines with J gene TRBJ1-2; D is possibly TRBD1 (5 bases). The CDR3 length is 14 residues. Trimming took 8 bases from V and 4 from J, leaving 17 bases between them. The germline V gene has CDR1 SEHNR and CDR2 FQNEAQ (reference sequence). CDR3 sequence: CASDNEGEAYGYTF. The DNA for the CDR3 is TGTGCCAGCGACAACGAAGGGGAGGCCTATGGCTACACCTTC.

The chain uses TRBV9 and TRBJ2-2; 9 bases match TRBD1. V lost 2 bases and J lost 5; bases outside the gene matches: 1. The CDR3 consists of 14 residues. Germline V gene sequence: CDR1 SGDLS, CDR2 YYNGEE. The CDR3 coding sequence is TGTGCCAGCAGCGTGGGACAGGGTACCGGGGAGCTGTTTTTT. Amino acid sequence: CASSVGQGTGELFF.

This clone appeared a single time. J is TRBJ2-2 and V is TRBV30; TRBD1 aligns across 9 bases. The CDR3 length is 14 residues. Germline CDR1 and CDR2: GTSNPN and SVGIG (reference sequence). J lost 3 bases, V lost 4 bases, and 3 bases had no gene match. In DNA form, the CDR3 reads TGTGCCTGGAAGGACAGGGGAGACACCGGGGAGCTGTTTTTT. Protein sequence: CAWKDRGDTGELFF.

This clone was found once. This chain connects TRBV30 to TRBJ2-1, with 7 bases lining up with TRBD2. V was clipped by 5 bases and J by 3 bases; unmatched bases: 10. CDR3 length equals 15 residues. Per germline, CDR1 GTSNPN and CDR2 SVGIG (reference sequence). The CDR3 DNA reads as TGTGCCTGGGGACCGGGCGGGAGTGTCTACAATGAGCAGTTCTTC. Translation: CAWGPGGSVYNEQFF.

The DNA of the CDR3 is TGTGCCAGCAGCCCACCCCAGGGCTGGAACACTGAAGCTTTCTTT. Protein sequence: CASSPPQGWNTEAFF. The chain combines TRBV9 with TRBJ1-1; D is perhaps TRBD1 (5 bases). Germline-derived CDR1 and CDR2 are SGDLS and YYNGEE. The V end lost 4 bases, the J end lost 1 base, and 14 bases lay between the germline ends. The CDR3 extends over 15 amino acids.